This paragraph covers one TCR beta chain sequence. Its target is unknown. Full-length variable regions came from constant-region reverse primers plus semi-nested Nested Universal Primer A PCR. TCRdb recomputed calls from the 5' RACE reads with MiXCR, one row per CDR3 protein. The table includes approximately 50,000 distinct CDR3 sequences, 20% detected once. The CDR3 has 15 amino acids. The ends lost 5 bases at V and 5 bases at J; junction bases unmatched: 12. Tregs were sorted as CD4+CD25+CD127-/low cells. Whole-study results and caveats: Tumor Treg TCRs overlapped most with tumor naive CD4+ cells.

V is TRBV12-3 or TRBV12-4 and J is TRBJ2-7; 7 bases line up with TRBD1. Sequenced material: tumor-infiltrating Tregs sorted from the breast tumor. This sequence originates from a female donor with breast cancer. The CDR3 is CASSQSQGPRDEQYF. CDR3 bases: TGTGCCAGCAGTCAGTCACAGGGGCCCAGGGACGAGCAGTACTTC.